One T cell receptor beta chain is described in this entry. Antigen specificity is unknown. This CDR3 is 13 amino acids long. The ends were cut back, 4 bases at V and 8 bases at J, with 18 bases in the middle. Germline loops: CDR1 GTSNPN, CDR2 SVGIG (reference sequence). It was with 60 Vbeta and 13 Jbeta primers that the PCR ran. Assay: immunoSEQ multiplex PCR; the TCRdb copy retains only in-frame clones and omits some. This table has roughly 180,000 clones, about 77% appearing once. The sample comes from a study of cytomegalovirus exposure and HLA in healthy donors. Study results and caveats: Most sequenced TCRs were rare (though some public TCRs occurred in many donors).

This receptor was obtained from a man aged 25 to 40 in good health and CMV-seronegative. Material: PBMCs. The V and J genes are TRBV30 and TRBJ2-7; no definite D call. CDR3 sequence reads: CAWTAEALRQQYF. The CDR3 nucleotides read TGTGCCTGGACGGCGGAAGCCTTACGTCAGCAGTACTTC.